This T cell receptor beta chain originates from a study of human T cells and chemical hapten exposure. This clonotype was counted a few times. Time point denoted: patch test 2, 6 weeks after DPC sensitization. Treatment noted: therapeutic diphenylcyclopropenone sensitization with weekly scalp DPC. With 5 bases removed from V and 7 bases from J, the gap between germline ends came to 16 bases. This CDR3 contains 14 residues. The V gene's germline CDR1 is MNHEY and CDR2 SMNVEV (reference sequence). TCRdb used MiXCR to reprocess the RACE reads, holding one entry per CDR3 protein. The top ten hold about 5.4% of the sample, which has 360,000 or so distinct CDR3 sequences, under 6.5% seen once.

The sequencing here drew on whole blood, taken in connection with sensitization to the hapten diphenylcyclopropenone (DPC). This chain joins TRBV27 and TRBJ2-3; D ambiguous. This sequence originates from a woman between 18 and 30 years old with alopecia areata. Some clones in this sample may be carry-over from other donors' samples. The CDR3 here is CASSPSITLNTQYF. The CDR3 coding sequence is TGTGCCAGCAGTCCCTCTATAACCCTCAATACGCAGTATTTT.